These 8 T cell receptor beta chains share one sample of origin, sequenced in a study of beta chain features in type 1 diabetes. Their antigens are not known. The sequenced template was cDNA made from the entire isolated RNA. Produced via immunoSEQ multiplex PCR; TCRdb's table is partial and in-frame only. The table lists approximately 730,000 clones, 13% of them singletons. Findings of the study overall: For Type 1 diabetes patients, all four CD4+ subsets carried TCRB CDR3s that were moderately but significantly shorter.

The sequencing sample was made of naive CD4+ T cells from blood. Every receptor here comes from a man between 18 and 35 years old with type 1 diabetes.

A few counts support this clone. This chain joins TRBV7-7 and TRBJ2-7; TRBD1 aligns across 8 bases. This CDR3 is 17 amino acids long. Losses at the gene ends were 5 bases for V and 2 bases for J; bases not matched to a gene: 14. The germline V gene has CDR1 SSHAT and CDR2 FNYEAQ (reference sequence). The CDR3 nucleotides are TGTGCCAGCAGCCCAGGAGGAGGGACAGGCATTACCTACGAGCAGTACTTC. The encoded protein is CASSPGGGTGITYEQYF.

This clone was counted a few times. The genes are TRBV29-1 and TRBJ2-7; perhaps TRBD1 as D (5 bases). V lost 1 base and J lost 2, with 21 bases in between. The germline V gene encodes CDR1 SQVTM and CDR2 ANQGSEA. This CDR3 comprises 17 residues. CDR3: CSVEAQVGGRAPYEQYF. The CDR3 DNA reads TGCAGCGTTGAAGCCCAGGTCGGTGGCAGGGCCCCCTACGAGCAGTACTTC.

This clone was counted a few times. The chain carries TRBV6-6 and TRBJ2-5; D is ambiguous. The CDR3 spans 15 residues. The V gene's germline CDR1 is MNHNY and CDR2 SVGAGI (reference sequence). The V end was cut by 5 bases, the J end by 0 bases, with 13 bases between. The CDR3 reads CASSTSNPYQETQYF. The DNA for the CDR3 is TGTGCCAGCAGTACGAGCAACCCGTACCAAGAGACCCAGTACTTC.

This clone was picked up a small number of times. The rearrangement uses TRBV5-4 and TRBJ2-6; D possibly corresponds to TRBD1 (5 bases). CDR1 and CDR2 (germline): SGHNT, YYREEE (reference sequence). This CDR3 has 15 residues. The V and J ends lost 6 bases and 0 bases respectively, with 10 bases between them. DNA for the CDR3: TGTGCCAGCAACACGGACATCTCTGGGGCCAACGTCCTGACTTTC. Its protein is CASNTDISGANVLTF.

The gene calls are TRBV29-1 and TRBJ1-3; D is unresolved. This CDR3 is 14 amino acids long. Germline-derived CDR1 and CDR2 are SQVTM and ANQGSEA. The V end was cut by 4 bases, the J end by 0 bases, with 10 bases between. The CDR3 DNA follows: TGCAGCGTTGGTTCCGAATACTCTGGAAACACCATATATTTT. Amino acid sequence: CSVGSEYSGNTIYF.

The V call is TRBV7-9, the J call TRBJ2-4; 7 bases are shared with TRBD2. The CDR3 extends over 15 amino acids. Germline V gene data show CDR1 as SEHNR and CDR2 as FQNEAQ (reference sequence). Trimming removed 3 bases from V and 2 bases from J; junction bases left unmatched: 4. In DNA, the CDR3 is TGTGCCAGCAGCTTTCGGGGGGAGACCAAAAACATTCAGTACTTC. Its protein is CASSFRGETKNIQYF.

This clone was counted only a few times. Here the CDR3 reads CSVGTPNYEQYF. Here the CDR3 DNA reads TGCAGCGTTGGGACCCCGAACTACGAGCAGTACTTC. J is TRBJ2-7 and V is TRBV29-1; D gene ambiguous. Trimming pared 4 bases from V and 3 bases from J, leaving 10 bases between. The CDR3 has 12 residues. Germline CDR1 is SQVTM and CDR2 is ANQGSEA.

A few counts support this clone. The chain employs TRBV5-1 and TRBJ1-4, with a tentative D call TRBD1 (5 bases). The V and J ends lost 4 bases and 8 bases respectively, with 15 bases between them. Per the germline V gene, CDR1 is SGHRS and CDR2 is YFSETQ. The CDR3 is 14 residues long. The CDR3 nucleotides read TGCGCCAGCAGCGTCTCCGGGACGGCCGAAAAACTGTTTTTT. Translation gives CASSVSGTAEKLFF.